This T cell receptor beta chain was captured by sequencing in a study of T cells in women clearing cervical HPV infection. On the study more broadly: Control women cleared a single incident HPV16 infection within 12 months.

Germline V lookup: CDR1 SGHRS, CDR2 YFSETQ. The CDR3 runs 17 residues. The V segment lost 4 bases and the J segment 3 bases; nucleotides outside the gene matches: 9. Profiling relied on immunoSEQ multiplex PCR, and the TCRdb table lists in-frame clones only, not all of them. The sample spans 30,000 or so clones; the ten largest clones claim about 6.8%. As regards this clone: Read sequence stops 3 residues before the CDR3 end, and the germline J gene provides the missing end.

V and J are TRBV5-1 and TRBJ1-3; 11 nucleotides align to TRBD1. The origin of this receptor is a woman aged 18-70 years with a cervical HPV16 infection that either progressed to CIN3+ or cleared (not recorded which). Sequencing used blood buffy coat. The DNA read from the CDR3 is TGCGCCAGCAGCCCCGGGACAGGGGGTTTTTATGGAAACACC. It encodes CASSPGTGGFYGNT. The CDR3 in full is CASSPGTGGFYGNTIYF.